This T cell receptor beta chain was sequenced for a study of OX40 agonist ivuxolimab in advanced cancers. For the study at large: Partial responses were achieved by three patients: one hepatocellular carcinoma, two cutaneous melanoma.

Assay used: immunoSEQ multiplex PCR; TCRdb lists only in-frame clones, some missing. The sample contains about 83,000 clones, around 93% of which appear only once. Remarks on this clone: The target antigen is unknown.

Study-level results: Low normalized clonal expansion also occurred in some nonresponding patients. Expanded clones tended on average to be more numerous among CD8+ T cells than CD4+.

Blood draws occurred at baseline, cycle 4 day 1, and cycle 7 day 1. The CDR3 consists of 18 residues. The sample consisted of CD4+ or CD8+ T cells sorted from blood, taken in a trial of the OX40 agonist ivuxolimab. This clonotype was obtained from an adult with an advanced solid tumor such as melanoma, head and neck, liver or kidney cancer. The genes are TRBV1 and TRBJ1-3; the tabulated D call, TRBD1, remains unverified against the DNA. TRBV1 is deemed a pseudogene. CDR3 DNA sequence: TGCACCAGCAGCCAAGCTGGAATCCAGGGTCACTCTGGAAACACCATATATTTT. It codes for CTSSQAGIQGHSGNTIYF.